This T cell receptor (delta chain) was profiled in a study of delta chains in infants with herpesvirus infections. On the study more broadly: From birth, Ugandan infants were followed prospectively for primary CMV infection. Regarding the study as a whole: 4 of 18 CMV-infected infants carried the public Vdelta1 clonotype, including one congenital. The public clonotype appeared only at the first post-infection time point.

Germline CDR1 is TSWWSYY and CDR2 is QGS. The CDR3 loop spans 19 amino acids. J was trimmed by 4 bases and V by 4 bases; bases with no gene match: 15. This clone has more than one count but fewer than ten. Its antigen is currently unknown. PBMC RNA was reverse transcribed using gamma-chain- and delta-chain-specific primers. TCRdb repeated clone calling on the RT-PCR reads with CATT. The sample records several thousand delta-chain clones, 32% being singletons. The TCR sequence derives from a human donor who was a Ugandan infant, either HIV-exposed or HIV-unexposed (not recorded which). The sample was peripheral blood, taken at time point 3 of longitudinal follow-up. The chain couples TRDV1 to TRDJ1; TRDD3 matches 13 bases. The CDR3 reads CALGAILDVLGDTIDKLIF. Written as DNA, the CDR3 is TGTGCTCTTGGGGCAATCCTGGACGTACTGGGGGATACGATCGATAAACTCATCTTT.